This TCR beta chain was recorded in a study of blood T cells in healthy people across ages. A second 7 to 11 cycle PCR used barcoded and J-beta primers. TCRdb redid the calling of the 5' RACE reads with MiXCR, one entry per CDR3 protein. The table shows over 950,000 distinct CDR3 sequences, with about two fifths occurring only once. The CDR3 contains 16 residues. Germline CDR1 reads MNHEY; CDR2 reads SVGEGT. V lost 6 bases, J lost 7 bases, and 14 bases stayed unmatched. The receptor was isolated from a man between 18 and 35 years old in good health. Sample: blood. The J gene is TRBJ2-1, the V gene TRBV6-2 or TRBV6-3; 8 bases align to TRBD1. DNA for the CDR3: TGTGCCAGCAGGGACCCACCAGGGGGCCCTAGGAATGAGCAGTTCTTC. Translated, it gives CASRDPPGGPRNEQFF.